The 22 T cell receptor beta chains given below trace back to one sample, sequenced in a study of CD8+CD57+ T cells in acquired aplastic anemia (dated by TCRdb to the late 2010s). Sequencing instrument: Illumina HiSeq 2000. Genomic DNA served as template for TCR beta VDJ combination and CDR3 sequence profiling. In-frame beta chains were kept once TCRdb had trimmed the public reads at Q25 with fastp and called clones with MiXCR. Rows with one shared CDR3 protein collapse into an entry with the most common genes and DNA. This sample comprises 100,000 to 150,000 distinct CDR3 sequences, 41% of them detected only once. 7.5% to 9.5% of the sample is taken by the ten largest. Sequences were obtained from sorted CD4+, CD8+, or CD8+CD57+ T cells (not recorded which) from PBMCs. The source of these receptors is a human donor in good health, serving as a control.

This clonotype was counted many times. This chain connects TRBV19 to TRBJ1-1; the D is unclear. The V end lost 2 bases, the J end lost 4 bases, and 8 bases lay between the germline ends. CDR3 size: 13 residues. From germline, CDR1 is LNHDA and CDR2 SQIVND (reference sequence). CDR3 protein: CASSITGITEAFF. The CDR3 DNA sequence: TGTGCCAGTAGTATAACGGGGATCACTGAAGCTTTCTTT. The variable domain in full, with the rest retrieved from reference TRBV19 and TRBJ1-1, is DGGITQSPKYLFRKEGQNVTLSCEQNLNHDAMYWYRQDPGQGLRLIYYSQIVNDFQKGDIAEGYSVSREKKESFPLTVTSAQKNPTAFYLCASSITGITEAFFGQGTRLTVV.

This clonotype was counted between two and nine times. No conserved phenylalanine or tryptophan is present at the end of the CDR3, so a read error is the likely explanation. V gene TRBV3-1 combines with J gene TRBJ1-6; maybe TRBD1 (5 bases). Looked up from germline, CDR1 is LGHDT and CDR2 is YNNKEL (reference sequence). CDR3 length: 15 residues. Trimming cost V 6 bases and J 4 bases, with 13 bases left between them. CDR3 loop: CASREETGYNSPLHS. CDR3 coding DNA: TGTGCCAGCAGGGAGGAAACAGGTTATAATTCACCCCTCCACTCT.

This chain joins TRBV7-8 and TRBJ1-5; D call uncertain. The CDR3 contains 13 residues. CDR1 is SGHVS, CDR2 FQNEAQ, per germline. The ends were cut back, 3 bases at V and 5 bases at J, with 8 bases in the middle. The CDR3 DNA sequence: TGTGCCAGCAGCTTGTGGACCGATCAGCCCCAGCATTTT. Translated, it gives CASSLWTDQPQHF.

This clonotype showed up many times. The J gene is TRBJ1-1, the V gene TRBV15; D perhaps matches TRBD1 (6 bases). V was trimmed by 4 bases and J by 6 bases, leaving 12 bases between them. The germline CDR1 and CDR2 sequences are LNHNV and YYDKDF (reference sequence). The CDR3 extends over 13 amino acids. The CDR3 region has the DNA TGTGCCACCAGCAACAGGGCGAGGGCTGAAGCTTTCTTT. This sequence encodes CATSNRARAEAFF.

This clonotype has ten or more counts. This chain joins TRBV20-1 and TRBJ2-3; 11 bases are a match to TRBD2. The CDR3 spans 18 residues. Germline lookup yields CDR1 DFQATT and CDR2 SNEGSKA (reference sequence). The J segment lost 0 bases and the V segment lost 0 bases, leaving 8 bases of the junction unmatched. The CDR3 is CSARDGTSGGLSTDTQYF. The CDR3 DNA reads TGCAGTGCTAGAGATGGAACTAGCGGGGGCCTGAGCACAGATACGCAGTATTTT.

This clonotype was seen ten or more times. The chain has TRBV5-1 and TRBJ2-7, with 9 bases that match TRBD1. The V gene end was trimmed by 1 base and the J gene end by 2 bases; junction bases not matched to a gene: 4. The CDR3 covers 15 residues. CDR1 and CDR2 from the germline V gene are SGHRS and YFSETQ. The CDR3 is CASSLKGQGTYEQYF. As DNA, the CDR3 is TGCGCCAGCAGCTTGAAGGGACAGGGTACCTACGAGCAGTACTTC.

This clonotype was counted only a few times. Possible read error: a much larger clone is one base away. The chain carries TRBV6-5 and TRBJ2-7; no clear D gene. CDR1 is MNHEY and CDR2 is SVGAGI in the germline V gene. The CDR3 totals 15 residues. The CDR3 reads CACSYSSQATYEQYF. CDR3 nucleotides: TGTGCCTGCAGTTACTCGAGTCAGGCCACCTACGAGCAGTACTTC.

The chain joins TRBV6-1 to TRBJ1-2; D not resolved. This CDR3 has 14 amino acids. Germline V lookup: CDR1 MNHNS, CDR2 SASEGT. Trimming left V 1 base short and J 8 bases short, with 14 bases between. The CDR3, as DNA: TGTGCCAGCAGTGAAGAGGCAGGCTCTAGGGGCTACACCTTC. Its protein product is CASSEEAGSRGYTF.

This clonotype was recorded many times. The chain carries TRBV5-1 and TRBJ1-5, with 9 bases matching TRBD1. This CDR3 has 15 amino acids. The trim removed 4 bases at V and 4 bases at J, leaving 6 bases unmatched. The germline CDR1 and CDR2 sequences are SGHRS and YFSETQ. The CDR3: CASSPGDRVNQPQHF. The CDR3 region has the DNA TGCGCCAGCAGCCCCGGGGACAGGGTGAATCAGCCCCAGCATTTT.

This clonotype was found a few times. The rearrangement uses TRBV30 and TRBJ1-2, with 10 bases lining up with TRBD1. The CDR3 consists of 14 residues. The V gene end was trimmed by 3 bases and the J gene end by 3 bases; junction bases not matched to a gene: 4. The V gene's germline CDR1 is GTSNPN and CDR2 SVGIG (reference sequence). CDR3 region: CAWRGTGDYYGYTF. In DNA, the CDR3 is TGTGCCTGGAGGGGGACAGGGGATTACTATGGCTACACCTTC.

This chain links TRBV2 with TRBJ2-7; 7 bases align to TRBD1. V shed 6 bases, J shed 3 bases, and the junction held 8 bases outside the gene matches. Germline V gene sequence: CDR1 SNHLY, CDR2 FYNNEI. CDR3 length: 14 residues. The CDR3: CASSLRDRLYEQYF. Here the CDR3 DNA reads TGTGCCAGCAGCTTAAGGGACAGACTCTACGAGCAGTACTTC.

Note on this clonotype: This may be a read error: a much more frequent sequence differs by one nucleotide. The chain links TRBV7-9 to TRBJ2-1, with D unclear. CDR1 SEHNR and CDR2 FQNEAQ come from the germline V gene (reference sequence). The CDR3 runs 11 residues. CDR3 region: CAGSPKNEQFF. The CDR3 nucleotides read TGTGCCGGCAGCCCGAAGAATGAGCAGTTCTTC.

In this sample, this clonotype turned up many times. The CDR3 sequence is CASATEAYTEAFF. The CDR3, as DNA: TGCGCCAGCGCGACAGAAGCCTACACTGAAGCTTTCTTT. This chain links TRBV5-1 with TRBJ1-1; D might be TRBD1 (5 bases). The CDR3 runs 13 residues. Trimming cost V 7 bases and J 3 bases, with 13 bases left between them. The germline CDR1 and CDR2 sequences are SGHRS and YFSETQ.

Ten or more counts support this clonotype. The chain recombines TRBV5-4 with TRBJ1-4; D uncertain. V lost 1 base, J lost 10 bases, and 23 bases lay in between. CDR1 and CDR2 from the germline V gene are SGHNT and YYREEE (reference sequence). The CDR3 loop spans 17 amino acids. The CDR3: CASSLSQQRGSLGKLFF. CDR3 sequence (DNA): TGTGCCAGCAGCTTGAGTCAGCAGAGAGGATCCTTAGGAAAACTGTTTTTT.

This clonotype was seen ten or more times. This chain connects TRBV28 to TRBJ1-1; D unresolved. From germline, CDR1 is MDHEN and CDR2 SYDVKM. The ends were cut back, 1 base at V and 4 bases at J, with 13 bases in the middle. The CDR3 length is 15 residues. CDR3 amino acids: CASSLSGRSITEAFF. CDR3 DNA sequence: TGTGCCAGCAGTTTATCAGGACGGAGCATCACTGAAGCTTTCTTT.

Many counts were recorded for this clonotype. The CDR3 DNA sequence: TGTGCCTGGAAGAAGACGGGAGGTTCAGATACGCAGTATTTT. Translated: CAWKKTGGSDTQYF. The gene calls are TRBV30 and TRBJ2-3; 7 bases are shared with TRBD2. This CDR3 is 14 amino acids long. Germline values: CDR1 GTSNPN, CDR2 SVGIG (reference sequence). With V trimmed by 4 bases and J by 4 bases, 8 bases remained unmatched. Variable domain in full (rest from reference TRBV30 and TRBJ2-3): SQTIHQWPATLVQPVGSPLSLECTVEGTSNPNLYWYRQAAGRGLQLLFYSVGIGQISSEVPQNLSASRPQDRQFILSSKKLLLSDSGFYLCAWKKTGGSDTQYFGPGTRLTVL.

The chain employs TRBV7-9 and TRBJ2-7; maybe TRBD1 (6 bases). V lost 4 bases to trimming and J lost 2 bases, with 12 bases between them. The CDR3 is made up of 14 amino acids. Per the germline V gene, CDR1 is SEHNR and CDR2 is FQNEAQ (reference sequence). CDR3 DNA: TGTGCCAGCAGCTCCCGGGACAACGCCTACGAGCAGTACTTC. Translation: CASSSRDNAYEQYF. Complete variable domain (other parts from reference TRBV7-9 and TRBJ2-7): DTGVSQNPRHKITKRGQNVTFRCDPISEHNRLYWYRQTLGQGPEFLTYFQNEAQLEKSRLLSDRFSAERPKGSFSTLEIQRTEQGDSAMYLCASSSRDNAYEQYFGPGTRLTVT.

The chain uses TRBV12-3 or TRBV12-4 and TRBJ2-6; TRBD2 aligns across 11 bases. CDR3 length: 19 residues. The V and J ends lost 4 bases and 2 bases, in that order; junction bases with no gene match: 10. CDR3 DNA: TGTGCCAGCAGTTCCGGGACTAGCGGTATATGTCCTGGGGCCAACGTCCTGACTTTC. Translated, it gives CASSSGTSGICPGANVLTF.

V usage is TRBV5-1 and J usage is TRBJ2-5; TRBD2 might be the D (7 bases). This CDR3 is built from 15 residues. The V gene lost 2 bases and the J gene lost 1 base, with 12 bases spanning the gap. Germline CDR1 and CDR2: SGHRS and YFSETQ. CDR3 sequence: CASSLGGDRQETQYF. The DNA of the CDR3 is TGCGCCAGCAGCTTAGGGGGGGACCGCCAAGAGACCCAGTACTTC.

The CDR3 is CASSPRGREKLFF. Here the CDR3 DNA reads TGTGCCAGCAGCCCGAGAGGGCGGGAAAAACTGTTTTTT. This chain joins TRBV7-6 and TRBJ1-4; D is uncertain. This CDR3 has 13 residues. V lost 5 bases and J 8 bases, leaving 12 bases between the germline ends. Germline-derived CDR1 and CDR2 are SGHVS and FNYEAQ.

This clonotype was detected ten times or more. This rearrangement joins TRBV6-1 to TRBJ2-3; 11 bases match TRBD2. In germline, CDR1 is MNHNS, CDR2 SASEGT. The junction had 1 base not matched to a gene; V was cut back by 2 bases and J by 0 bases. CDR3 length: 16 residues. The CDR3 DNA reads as TGTGCCAGCAGTGAACTAGCGGGAGGAAGCACAGATACGCAGTATTTT. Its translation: CASSELAGGSTDTQYF.

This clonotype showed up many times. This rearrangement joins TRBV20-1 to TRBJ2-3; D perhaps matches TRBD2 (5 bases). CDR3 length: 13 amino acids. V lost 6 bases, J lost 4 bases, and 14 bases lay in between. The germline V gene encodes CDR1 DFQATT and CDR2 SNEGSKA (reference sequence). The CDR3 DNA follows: TGCAGTGCCACTGGAGGTCCCCCAGATACGCAGTATTTT. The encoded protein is CSATGGPPDTQYF.